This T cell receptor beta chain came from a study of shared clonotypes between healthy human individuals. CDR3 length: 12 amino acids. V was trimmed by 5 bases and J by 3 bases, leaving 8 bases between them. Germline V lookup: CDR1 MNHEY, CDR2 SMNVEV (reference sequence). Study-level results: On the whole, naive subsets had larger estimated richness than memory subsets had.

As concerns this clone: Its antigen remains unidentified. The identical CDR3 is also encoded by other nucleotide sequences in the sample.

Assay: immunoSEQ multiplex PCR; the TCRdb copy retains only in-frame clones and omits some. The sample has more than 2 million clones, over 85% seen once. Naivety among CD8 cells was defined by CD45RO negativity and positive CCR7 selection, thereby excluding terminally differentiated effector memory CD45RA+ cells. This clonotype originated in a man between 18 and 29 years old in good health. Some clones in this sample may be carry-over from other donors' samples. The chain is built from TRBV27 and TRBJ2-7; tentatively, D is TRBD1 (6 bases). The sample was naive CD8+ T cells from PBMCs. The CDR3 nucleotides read TGTGCCAGCAGTATACAGGGCTACGAGCAGTACTTC. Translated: CASSIQGYEQYF.